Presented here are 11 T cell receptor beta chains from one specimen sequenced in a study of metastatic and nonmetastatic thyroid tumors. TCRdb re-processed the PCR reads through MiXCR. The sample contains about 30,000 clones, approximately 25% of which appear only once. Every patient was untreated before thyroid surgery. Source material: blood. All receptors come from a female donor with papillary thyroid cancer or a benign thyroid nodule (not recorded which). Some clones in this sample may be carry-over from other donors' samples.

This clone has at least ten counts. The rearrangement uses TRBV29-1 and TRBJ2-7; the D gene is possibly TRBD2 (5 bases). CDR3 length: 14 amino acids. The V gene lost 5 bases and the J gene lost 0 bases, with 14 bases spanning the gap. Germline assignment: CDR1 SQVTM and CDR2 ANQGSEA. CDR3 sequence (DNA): TGCAGCGTTCAAAGCGGTTCCCCCTCCTACGAGCAGTACTTC. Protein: CSVQSGSPSYEQYF.

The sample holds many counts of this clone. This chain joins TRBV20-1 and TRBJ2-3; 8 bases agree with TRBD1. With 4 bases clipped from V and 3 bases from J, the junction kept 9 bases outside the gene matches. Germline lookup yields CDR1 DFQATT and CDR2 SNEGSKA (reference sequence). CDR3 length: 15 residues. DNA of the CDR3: TGCAGTGCTAAGGACAGGGTTGTAGGGACAGATACGCAGTATTTT. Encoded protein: CSAKDRVVGTDTQYF.

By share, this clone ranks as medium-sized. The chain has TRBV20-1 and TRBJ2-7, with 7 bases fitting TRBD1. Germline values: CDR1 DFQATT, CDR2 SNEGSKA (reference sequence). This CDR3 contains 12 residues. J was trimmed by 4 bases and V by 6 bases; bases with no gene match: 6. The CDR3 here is CSAGTDSYEQYF. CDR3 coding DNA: TGCAGTGCCGGGACAGACAGTTACGAGCAGTACTTC.

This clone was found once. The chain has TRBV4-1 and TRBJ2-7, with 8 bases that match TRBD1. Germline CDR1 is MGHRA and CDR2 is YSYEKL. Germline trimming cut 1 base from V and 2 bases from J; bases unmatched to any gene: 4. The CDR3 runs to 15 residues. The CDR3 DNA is TGCGCCAGCAGCCAAGGGGGACAGGCAACCTACGAGCAGTACTTC. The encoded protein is CASSQGGQATYEQYF.

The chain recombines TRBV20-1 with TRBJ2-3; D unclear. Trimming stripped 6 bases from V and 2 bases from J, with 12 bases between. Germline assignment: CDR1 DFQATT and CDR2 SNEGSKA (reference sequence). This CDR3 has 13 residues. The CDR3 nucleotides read TGCAGTGCCCTGCGCGCGGCCACAGATACGCAGTATTTT. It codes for CSALRAATDTQYF.

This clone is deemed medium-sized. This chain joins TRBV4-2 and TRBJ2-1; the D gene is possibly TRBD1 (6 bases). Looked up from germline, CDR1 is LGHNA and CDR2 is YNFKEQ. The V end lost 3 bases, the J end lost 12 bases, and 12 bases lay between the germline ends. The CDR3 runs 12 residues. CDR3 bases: TGTGCCAGCAGCCACAGGGGAGTGGGGCAGTTCTTC. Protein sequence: CASSHRGVGQFF.

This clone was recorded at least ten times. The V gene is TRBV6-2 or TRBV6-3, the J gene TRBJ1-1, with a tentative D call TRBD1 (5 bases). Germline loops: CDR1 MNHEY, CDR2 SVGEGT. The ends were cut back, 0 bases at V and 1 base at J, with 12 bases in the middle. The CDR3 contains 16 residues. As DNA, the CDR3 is TGTGCCAGCAGTTACTCTTTGGGCAGGGCGAACACTGAAGCTTTCTTT. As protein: CASSYSLGRANTEAFF.

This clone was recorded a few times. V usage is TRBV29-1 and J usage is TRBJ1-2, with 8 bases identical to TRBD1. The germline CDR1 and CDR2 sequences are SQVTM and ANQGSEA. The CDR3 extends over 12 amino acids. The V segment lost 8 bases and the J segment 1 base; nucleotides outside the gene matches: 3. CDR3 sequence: CSSQGDNYGYTF. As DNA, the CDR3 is TGCAGCTCACAGGGGGATAACTATGGCTACACCTTC.

The CDR3 region has the DNA TGCAGTGCTAGAGGCCGGGCAGGGTATAATTCACCCCTCCACTTT. This codes for CSARGRAGYNSPLHF. This chain joins TRBV20-1 and TRBJ1-6; a possible D gene is TRBD1 (5 bases). The CDR3 covers 15 residues. The germline V gene encodes CDR1 DFQATT and CDR2 SNEGSKA (reference sequence). Trimming stripped 1 base from V and 4 bases from J, with 11 bases between.

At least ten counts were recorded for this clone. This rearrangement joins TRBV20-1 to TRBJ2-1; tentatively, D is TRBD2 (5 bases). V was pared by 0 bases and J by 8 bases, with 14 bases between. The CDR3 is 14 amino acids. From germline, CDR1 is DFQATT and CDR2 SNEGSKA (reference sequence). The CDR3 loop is CSARDIGSWDEQFF. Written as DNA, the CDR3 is TGCAGTGCTAGAGATATTGGGAGCTGGGATGAGCAGTTCTTC.

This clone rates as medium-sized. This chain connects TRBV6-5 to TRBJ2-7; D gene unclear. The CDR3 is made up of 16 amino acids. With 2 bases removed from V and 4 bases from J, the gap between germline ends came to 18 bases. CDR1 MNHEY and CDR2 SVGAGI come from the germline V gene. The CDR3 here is CASSYKTSFAFYEQYF. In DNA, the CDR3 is TGTGCCAGCAGTTACAAGACCAGCTTTGCCTTTTACGAGCAGTACTTC.